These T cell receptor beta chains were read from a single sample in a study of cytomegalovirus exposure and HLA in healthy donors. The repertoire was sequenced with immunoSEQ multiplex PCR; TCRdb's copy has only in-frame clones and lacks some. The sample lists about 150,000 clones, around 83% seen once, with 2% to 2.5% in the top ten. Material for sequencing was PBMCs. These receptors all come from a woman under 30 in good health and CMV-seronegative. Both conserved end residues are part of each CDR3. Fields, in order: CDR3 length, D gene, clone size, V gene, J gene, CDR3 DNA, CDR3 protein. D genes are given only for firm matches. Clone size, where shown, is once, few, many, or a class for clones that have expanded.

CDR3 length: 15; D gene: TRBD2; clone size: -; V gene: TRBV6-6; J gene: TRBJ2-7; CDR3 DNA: TGTGCCAGCAGCCTTCGACTAGCGGGATCAGACGAGCAGTACTTC; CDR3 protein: CASSLRLAGSDEQYF
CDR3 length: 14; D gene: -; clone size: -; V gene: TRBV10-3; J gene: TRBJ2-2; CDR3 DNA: TGTGCCATCAGTGTAAGGGGGAGCACCGGGGAGCTGTTTTTT; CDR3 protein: CAISVRGSTGELFF
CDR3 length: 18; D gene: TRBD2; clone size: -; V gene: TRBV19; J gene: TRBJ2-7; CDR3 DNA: TGTGCCAGTAGTATGTGGTCCGGGGCTAGCGGGAGATTTTACGAGCAGTACTTC; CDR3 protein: CASSMWSGASGRFYEQYF
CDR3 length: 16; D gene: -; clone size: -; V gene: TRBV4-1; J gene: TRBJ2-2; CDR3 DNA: TGCGCCAGCAGCCCCTGGACGGGGAGCTTGACCGGGGAGCTGTTTTTT; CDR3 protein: CASSPWTGSLTGELFF
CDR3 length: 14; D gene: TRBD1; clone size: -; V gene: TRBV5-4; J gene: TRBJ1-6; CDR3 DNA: TGTGCCAGCAGCCAGGGACAGGCGGTTAGCCCCCTCCACTTT; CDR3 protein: CASSQGQAVSPLHF
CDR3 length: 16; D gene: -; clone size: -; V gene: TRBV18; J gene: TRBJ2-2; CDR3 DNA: TGTGCCAGCTCACCTCAGGGGACCGCGAACACCGGGGAGCTGTTTTTT; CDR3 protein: CASSPQGTANTGELFF
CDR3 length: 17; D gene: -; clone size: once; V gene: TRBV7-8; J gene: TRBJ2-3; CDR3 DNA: TGTGCCAGCAGCCTTTTAAGGGGCGGTGGGGCGTCAGATACGCAGTATTTT; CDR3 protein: CASSLLRGGGASDTQYF
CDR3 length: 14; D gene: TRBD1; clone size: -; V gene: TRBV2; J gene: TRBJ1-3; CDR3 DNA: TGTGCCAGCAGCAGGGGGCTAGGTGGAAACACCATATATTTT; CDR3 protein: CASSRGLGGNTIYF
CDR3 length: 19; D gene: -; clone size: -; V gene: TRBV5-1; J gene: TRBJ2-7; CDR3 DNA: TGCGCCAGCAGCTCCGCCCCCCTTTCATCCTTGGGGCTGGATAACGAGCAGTACTTC; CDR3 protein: CASSSAPLSSLGLDNEQYF
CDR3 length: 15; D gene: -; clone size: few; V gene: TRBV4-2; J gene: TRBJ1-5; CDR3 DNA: TGTGCCAGCAGCCAAGGGAGACGGCCCAATCAGCCCCAGCATTTT; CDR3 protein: CASSQGRRPNQPQHF
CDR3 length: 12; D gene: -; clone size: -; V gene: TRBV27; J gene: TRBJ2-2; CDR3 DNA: TGTGCCAGCAGACTTATCACCGGGGAGCTGTTTTTT; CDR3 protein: CASRLITGELFF
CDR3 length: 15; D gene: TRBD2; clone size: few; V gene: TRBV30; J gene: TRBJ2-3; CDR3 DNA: TGTGCCTGGAGTAGGGGCGGGAGGAAGGGGAATACGCAGTATTTT; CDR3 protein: CAWSRGGRKGNTQYF
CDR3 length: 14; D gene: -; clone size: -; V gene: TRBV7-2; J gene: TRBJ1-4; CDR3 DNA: TGTGCCAGCAGTTACTCGGGGGGGCTTGAAAAACTGTTTTTT; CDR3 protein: CASSYSGGLEKLFF
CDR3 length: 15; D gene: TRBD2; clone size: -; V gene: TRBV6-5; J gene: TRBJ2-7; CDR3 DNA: TGTGCCAGCAGTTATGCCACCCCGGGCGGGGGCGAGCAGTACTTC; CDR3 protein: CASSYATPGGGEQYF
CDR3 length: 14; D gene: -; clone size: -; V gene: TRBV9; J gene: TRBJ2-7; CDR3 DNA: TGTGCCAGCAGCGTCCGTCAGGGCCCCTACGAGCAGTACTTC; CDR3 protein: CASSVRQGPYEQYF
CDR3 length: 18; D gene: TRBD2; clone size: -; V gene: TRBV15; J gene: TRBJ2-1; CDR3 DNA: TGTGCCACCAGCCTTGGGTTAGCGGGGGAACACTGGAGATATGAGCAGTTCTTC; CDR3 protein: CATSLGLAGEHWRYEQFF
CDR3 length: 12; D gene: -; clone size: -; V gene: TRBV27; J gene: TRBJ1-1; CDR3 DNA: TGTGCCAGTATGACAGGAGACACTGAAGCTTTCTTT; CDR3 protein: CASMTGDTEAFF
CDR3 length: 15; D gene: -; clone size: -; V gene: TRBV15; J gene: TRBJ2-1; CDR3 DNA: TGTGCCACCAGCAAGGCCCCAGGGGTCGGCATTGAGCAGTTCTTC; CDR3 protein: CATSKAPGVGIEQFF
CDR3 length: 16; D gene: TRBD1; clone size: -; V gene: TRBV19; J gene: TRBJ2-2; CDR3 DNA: TGTGCCACAAAGACCGGGACAGGCTCCCCCAGCGGGGAGCTGTTTTTT; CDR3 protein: CATKTGTGSPSGELFF
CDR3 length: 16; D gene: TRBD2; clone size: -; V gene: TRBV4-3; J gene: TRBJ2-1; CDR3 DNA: TGCGCCAGCAGCCAAGAAGGACTAGCGGGAGTAGATGAGCAGTTCTTC; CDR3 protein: CASSQEGLAGVDEQFF
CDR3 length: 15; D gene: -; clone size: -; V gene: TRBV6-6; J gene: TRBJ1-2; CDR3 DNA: TGTGCCAGCAGTTACGTGACACCCCGTATGTCTTGGTGCACCTTC; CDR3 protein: CASSYVTPRMSWCTF
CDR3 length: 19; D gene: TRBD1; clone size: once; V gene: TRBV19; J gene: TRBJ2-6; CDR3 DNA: TGTGCCAGTAGTATAGTTCGGGGCAGGGGGCTAGCTGGGGCCAACGTCCTGACTTTC; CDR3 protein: CASSIVRGRGLAGANVLTF
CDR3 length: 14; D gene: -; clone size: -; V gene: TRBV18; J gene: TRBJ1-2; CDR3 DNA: TGTGCCAGCTCATACACAACAGATAACTATGGCTACACCTTC; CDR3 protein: CASSYTTDNYGYTF
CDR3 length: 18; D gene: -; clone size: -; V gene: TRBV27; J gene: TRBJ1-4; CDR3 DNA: TGTGCCAGCAGTCCGAGATACAGGGATATGGCAACTAATGAAAAACTGTTTTTT; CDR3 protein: CASSPRYRDMATNEKLFF
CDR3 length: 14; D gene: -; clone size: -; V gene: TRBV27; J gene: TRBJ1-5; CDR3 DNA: TGTGCCAGCAGTTCCCAGGGCTACAATCAGCCCCAGCATTTT; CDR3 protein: CASSSQGYNQPQHF
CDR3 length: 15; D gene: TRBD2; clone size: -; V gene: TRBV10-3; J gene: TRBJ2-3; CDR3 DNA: TGTGCCATCAGTAATGGACTAGCGGGCACAGATACGCAGTATTTT; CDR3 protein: CAISNGLAGTDTQYF
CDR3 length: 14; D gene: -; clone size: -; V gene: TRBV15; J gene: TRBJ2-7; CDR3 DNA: TGTGCCACCGGGGCCGGCGGATTATCCTACGAGCAGTACTTC; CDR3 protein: CATGAGGLSYEQYF
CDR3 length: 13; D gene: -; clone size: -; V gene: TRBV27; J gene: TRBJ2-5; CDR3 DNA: TGTGCCAGCAGTTTCGCCGGCGGGGAGACCCAGTACTTC; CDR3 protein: CASSFAGGETQYF
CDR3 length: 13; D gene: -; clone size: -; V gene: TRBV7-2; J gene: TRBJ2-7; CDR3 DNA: TGTGCCAGCAGCTTGCCGGTGCTCCACGAGCAGTACTTC; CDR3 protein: CASSLPVLHEQYF
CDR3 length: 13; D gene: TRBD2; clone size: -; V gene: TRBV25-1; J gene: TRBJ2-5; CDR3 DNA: TGTGCCAGCCGAGGGAGGGCCCGGGAGACCCAGTACTTC; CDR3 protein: CASRGRARETQYF
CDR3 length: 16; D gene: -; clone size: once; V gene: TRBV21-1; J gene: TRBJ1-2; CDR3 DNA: TGTGCCAGCAGCGGTGGGACAGGACTCCCGGGGGATGGCTACACCTTC; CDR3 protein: CASSGGTGLPGDGYTF
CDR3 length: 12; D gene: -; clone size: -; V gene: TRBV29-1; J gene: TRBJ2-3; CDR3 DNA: TGCAGCGTTGAAGATGGAGCAGATACGCAGTATTTT; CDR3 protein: CSVEDGADTQYF
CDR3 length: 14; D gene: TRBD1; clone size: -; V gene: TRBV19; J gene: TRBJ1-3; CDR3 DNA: TGTGCCAGTAGGGGACAGAACTCTGGAAACACCATATATTTT; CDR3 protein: CASRGQNSGNTIYF
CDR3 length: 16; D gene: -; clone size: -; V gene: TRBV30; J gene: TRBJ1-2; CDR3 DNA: TGTGCCTGGAGCCAGGAGCGGGGGGCGAGGTCCTATGGCTACACCTTC; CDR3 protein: CAWSQERGARSYGYTF
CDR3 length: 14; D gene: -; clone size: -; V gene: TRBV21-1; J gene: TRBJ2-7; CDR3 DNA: TGTGCCAGCAGCAAAGCGCTATTAACAGCCGAGCAGTACTTC; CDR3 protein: CASSKALLTAEQYF
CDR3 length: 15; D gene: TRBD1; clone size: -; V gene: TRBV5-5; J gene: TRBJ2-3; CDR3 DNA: TGTGCCAGCAGCTTAGGGACAGGGGCCACAGATACGCAGTATTTT; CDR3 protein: CASSLGTGATDTQYF
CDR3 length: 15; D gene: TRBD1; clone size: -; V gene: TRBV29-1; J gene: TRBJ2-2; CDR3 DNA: TGCAGCGCCAAATCCGGACAGGGGAACACCGGGGAGCTGTTTTTT; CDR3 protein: CSAKSGQGNTGELFF
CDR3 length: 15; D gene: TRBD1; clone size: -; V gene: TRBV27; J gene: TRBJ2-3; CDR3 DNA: TGTGCCAGCAGTGACAGGGGGCAATCGGCAGATACGCAGTATTTT; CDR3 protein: CASSDRGQSADTQYF
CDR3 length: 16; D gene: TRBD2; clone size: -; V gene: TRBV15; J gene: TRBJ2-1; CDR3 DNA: TGTGCCACCAGCAAAGGACTAGCGGGCACCTACAATGAGCAGTTCTTC; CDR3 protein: CATSKGLAGTYNEQFF
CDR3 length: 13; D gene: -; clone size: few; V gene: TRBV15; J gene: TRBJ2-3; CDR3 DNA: TGTGCCACCAGCGGGGGTTTCGGGAGTACGCAGTATTTT; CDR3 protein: CATSGGFGSTQYF
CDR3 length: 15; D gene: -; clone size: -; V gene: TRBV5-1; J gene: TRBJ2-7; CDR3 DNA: TGCGCCAGCAGCTTGGATGGGCGCTCCGGAGGAGAGCAGTACTTC; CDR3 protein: CASSLDGRSGGEQYF
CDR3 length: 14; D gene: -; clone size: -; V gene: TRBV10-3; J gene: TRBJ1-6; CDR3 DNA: TGTGCCATCAGTGAGTCAGGGGCCAATTCACCCCTCCACTTT; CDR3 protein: CAISESGANSPLHF
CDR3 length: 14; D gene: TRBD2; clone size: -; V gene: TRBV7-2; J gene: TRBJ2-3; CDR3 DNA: TGTGCCAGCAGGATGGGCCTAGCGGGAGATACGCAGTATTTT; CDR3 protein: CASRMGLAGDTQYF
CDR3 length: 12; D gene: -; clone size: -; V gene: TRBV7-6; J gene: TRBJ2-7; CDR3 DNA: TGTGCCAGCAGCTTAACGGGGTACGAGCAGTACTTC; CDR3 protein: CASSLTGYEQYF
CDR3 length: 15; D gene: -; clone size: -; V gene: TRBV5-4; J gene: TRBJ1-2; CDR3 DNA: TGTGCCAGCAGCTTGGGAGGGAGAGACGACTATGGCTACACCTTC; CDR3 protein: CASSLGGRDDYGYTF
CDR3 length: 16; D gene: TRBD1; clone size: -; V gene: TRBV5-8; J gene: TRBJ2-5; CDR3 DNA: TGTGCCAGCAGCCCTCTGGGGACAGGGTATTCGGAGACCCAGTACTTC; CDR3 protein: CASSPLGTGYSETQYF
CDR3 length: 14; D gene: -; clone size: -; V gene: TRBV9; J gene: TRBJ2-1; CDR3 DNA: TGTGCCAGCAGTATACTGGGGGGTCCGAATGAGCAGTTCTTC; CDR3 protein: CASSILGGPNEQFF
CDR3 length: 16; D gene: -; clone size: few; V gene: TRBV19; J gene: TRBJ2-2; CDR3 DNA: TGTGCCAGTAGTACCCCGGCAGGGCAAGACACCGGGGAGCTGTTTTTT; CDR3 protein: CASSTPAGQDTGELFF
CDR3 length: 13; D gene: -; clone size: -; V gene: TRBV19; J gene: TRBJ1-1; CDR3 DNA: TGTGCCAGTGACACAGGGTTGAACACTGAAGCTTTCTTT; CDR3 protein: CASDTGLNTEAFF
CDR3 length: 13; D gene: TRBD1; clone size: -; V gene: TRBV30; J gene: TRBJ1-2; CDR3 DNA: TGTGCCTTTACAGGGGGTCTGAACTATGGCTACACCTTC; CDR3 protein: CAFTGGLNYGYTF
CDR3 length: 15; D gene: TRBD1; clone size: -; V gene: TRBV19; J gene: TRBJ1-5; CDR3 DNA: TGTGCCAGTAGTTCGGGACAGGGAGACAATCAGCCCCAGCATTTT; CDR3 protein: CASSSGQGDNQPQHF
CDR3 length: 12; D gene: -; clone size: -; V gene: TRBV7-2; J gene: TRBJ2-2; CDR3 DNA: TGTGCCAGCACCCGAGACAGCGGGGAGCTGTTTTTT; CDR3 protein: CASTRDSGELFF
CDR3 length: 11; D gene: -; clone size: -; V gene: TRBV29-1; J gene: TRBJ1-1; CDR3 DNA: TGCAGCGTTGCACAGGGAATGGGAGCTTTCTTT; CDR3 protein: CSVAQGMGAFF
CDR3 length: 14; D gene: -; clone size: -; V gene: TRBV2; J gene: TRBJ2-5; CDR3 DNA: TGTGCCAGCAGCATAGAAGCGGTGCAAGAGACCCAGTACTTC; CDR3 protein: CASSIEAVQETQYF
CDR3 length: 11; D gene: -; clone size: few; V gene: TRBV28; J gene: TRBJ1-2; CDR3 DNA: TGTGCCAGCAGCTCCCTTAGTGGCTACACCTTC; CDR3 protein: CASSSLSGYTF
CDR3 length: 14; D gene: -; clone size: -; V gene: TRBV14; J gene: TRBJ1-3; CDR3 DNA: TGTGCCAGCAGTCGGGTCGGCTCTGGAAACACCATATATTTT; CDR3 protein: CASSRVGSGNTIYF